This TCR beta chain came from a study of T cell repertoires and HLA-DP antigens. CD4+ cells expanded for roughly 14 days were restimulated roughly 25 h with allogeneic-DPB1 HeLa cells. HeLa stimulator cells carried retrovirally transduced HLA-DPA1/DPB1, HLA-DM, invariant chain and CD80. Data came from immunoSEQ multiplex PCR; TCRdb stores just in-frame clones and leaves some out. Here the sample spans about 2,000 clones, 70% to 80% being singletons. This receptor was obtained from a man aged 50 to 60 in good health and CMV-seronegative. The sample was CD137- CD4+ T cells from cultured PBMCs.

CDR3 bases: TGTGCCAGCTCACCACCCTCCAGCTCGCAGACCCAGTACTTC. Its translation is CASSPPSSSQTQYF. The chain carries TRBV18 and TRBJ2-5, with D unresolved. This CDR3 has 14 amino acids. The germline CDR1 and CDR2 sequences are KGHSH and LQKENI. V lost 0 bases, J lost 6 bases, and 11 bases lay in between.